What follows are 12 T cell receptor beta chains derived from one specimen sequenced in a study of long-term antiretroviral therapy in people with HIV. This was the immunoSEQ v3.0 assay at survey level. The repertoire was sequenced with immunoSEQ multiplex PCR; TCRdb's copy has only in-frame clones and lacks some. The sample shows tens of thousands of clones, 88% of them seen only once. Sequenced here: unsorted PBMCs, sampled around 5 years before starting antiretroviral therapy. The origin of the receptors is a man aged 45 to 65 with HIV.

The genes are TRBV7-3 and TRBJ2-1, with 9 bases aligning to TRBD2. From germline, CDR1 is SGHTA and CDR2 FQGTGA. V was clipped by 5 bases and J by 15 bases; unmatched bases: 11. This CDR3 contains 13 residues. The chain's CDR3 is CASSRTGREGLFF. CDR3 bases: TGTGCCAGCAGCCGTACCGGGCGGGAGGGACTGTTCTTC.

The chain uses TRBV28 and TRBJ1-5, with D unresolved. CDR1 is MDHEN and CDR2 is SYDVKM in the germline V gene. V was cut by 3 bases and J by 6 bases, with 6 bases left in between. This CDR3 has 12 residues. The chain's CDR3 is CASSFVPQPQHF. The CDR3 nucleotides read TGTGCCAGCAGTTTCGTTCCTCAGCCCCAGCATTTT. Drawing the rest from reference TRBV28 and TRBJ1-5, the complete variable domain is DVKVTQSSRYLVKRTGEKVFLECVQDMDHENMFWYRQDPGLGLRLIYFSYDVKMKEKGDIPEGYSVSREKKERFSLILESASTNQTSMYLCASSFVPQPQHFGDGTRLSIL.

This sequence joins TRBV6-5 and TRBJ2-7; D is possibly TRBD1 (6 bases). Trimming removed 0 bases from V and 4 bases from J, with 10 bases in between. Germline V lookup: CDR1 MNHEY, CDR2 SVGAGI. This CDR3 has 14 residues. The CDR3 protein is CASSYSGQTYEQYF. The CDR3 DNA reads TGTGCCAGCAGTTACTCAGGACAGACTTACGAGCAGTACTTC.

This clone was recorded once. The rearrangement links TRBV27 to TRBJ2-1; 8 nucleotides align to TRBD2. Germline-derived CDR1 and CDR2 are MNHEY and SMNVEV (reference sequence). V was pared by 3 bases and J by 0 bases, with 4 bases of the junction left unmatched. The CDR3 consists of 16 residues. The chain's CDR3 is CASSFRTSYSYNEQFF. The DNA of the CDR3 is TGTGCCAGCAGTTTTCGGACTAGCTACTCCTACAATGAGCAGTTCTTC.

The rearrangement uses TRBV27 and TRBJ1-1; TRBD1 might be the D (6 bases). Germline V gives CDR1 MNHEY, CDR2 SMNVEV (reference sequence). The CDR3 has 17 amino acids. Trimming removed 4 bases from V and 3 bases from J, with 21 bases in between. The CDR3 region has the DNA TGTGCCAGCAGTTCGGACTACAGGGTTTTCGAGGACACTGAAGCTTTCTTT. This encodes CASSSDYRVFEDTEAFF.

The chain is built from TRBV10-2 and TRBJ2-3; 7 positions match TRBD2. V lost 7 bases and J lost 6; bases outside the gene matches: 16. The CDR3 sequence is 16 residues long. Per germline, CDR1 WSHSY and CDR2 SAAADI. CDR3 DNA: TGCGCCAGCACCCCCGACCGGGGACTACAGCCGGATACGCAGTATTTT. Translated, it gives CASTPDRGLQPDTQYF.

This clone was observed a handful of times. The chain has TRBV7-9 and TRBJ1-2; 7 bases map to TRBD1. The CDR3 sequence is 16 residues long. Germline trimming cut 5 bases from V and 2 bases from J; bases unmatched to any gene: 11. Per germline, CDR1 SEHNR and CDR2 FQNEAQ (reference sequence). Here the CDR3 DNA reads TGTGCCAGCAGCCTCGGGTCGACAGGGTTCAACTATGGCTACACCTTC. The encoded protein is CASSLGSTGFNYGYTF.

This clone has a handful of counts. The CDR3 DNA is TGTGCCAGCAGCTTAGTGGGCTCTGGAAACACCATATATTTT. Protein: CASSLVGSGNTIYF. V usage is TRBV7-2 and J usage is TRBJ1-3, with D hard to call. V gave up 1 base and J gave up 0 bases, with 4 bases separating them. The germline CDR1 and CDR2 sequences are SGHTA and FQGNSA. The CDR3 is 14 residues long.

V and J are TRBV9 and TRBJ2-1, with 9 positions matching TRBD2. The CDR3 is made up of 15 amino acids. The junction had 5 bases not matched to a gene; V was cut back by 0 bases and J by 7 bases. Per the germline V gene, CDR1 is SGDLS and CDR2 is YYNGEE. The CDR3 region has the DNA TGTGCCAGCAGCGTAGCCATGGGACTAGCAAATGAGCAGTTCTTC. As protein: CASSVAMGLANEQFF. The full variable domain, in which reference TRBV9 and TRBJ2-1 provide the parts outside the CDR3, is DSGVTQTPKHLITATGQRVTLRCSPRSGDLSVYWYQQSLDQGLQFLIQYYNGEERAKGNILERFSAQQFPDLHSELNLSSLELGDSALYFCASSVAMGLANEQFFGPGTRLTVL.

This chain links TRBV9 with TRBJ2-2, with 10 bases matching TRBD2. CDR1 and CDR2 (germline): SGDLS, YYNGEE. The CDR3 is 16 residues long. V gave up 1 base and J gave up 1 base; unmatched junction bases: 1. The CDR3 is CASSVLAGGNTGELFF. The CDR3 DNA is TGTGCCAGCAGCGTATTAGCGGGGGGGAACACCGGGGAGCTGTTTTTT.

CDR3: CASSFASGSTDTQYF. CDR3 sequence (DNA): TGTGCCAGCAGCTTCGCTAGCGGGAGCACAGATACGCAGTATTTT. The rearrangement joins TRBV11-3 to TRBJ2-3; TRBD2 aligns across 8 bases. Germline CDR1 reads SGHNT; CDR2 reads YENEEA. The V segment lost 3 bases and the J segment 0 bases; nucleotides outside the gene matches: 2. The CDR3 length is 15 residues.

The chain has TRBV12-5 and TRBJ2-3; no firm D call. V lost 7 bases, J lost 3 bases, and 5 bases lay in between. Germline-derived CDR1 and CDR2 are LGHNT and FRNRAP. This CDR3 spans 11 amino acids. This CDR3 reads CASVLTDTQYF. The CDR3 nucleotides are TGTGCTAGTGTTCTTACAGATACGCAGTATTTT.